A selection of T cell receptor beta chains follows, all from one sample in a study of blood T cell repertoires in COVID-19. Using immunoSEQ multiplex PCR, the repertoire was profiled, and TCRdb retains in-frame clones only, with some absent. The table includes 110,000 to 150,000 clones, 65% to 90% detected once. Sequencing was performed on peripheral blood. The receptors shown here come from a man in his fifties with acute or convalescent COVID-19. CDR3s include the opening cysteine and the closing phenylalanine or tryptophan. The D gene is left open where the match is weak. Clone size is stated in some rows and not others, as once, few, many or a class when expanded.

CDR3aa	CDR3nt	abundance	d_gene	v_gene	j_gene
CASSPTDRPYGYTF	TGTGCCAGCAGCCCAACAGACAGGCCCTATGGCTACACCTTC	NA	NA	TRBV7-6	TRBJ1-2
CASSPRLVPNSPLHF	TGTGCCAGCAGCCCGAGGTTGGTCCCGAATTCACCCCTCCACTTT	NA	NA	TRBV7-9	TRBJ1-6
CASSQALAGDYEQYF	TGTGCCAGCAGCCAAGCACTAGCGGGAGACTACGAGCAGTACTTC	NA	TRBD2	TRBV14	TRBJ2-7
CASSFRDSYSGELFF	TGTGCCAGCAGCTTCCGAGACAGCTATTCCGGGGAGCTGTTTTTT	NA	NA	TRBV5-5	TRBJ2-2
CASSESRKSVEQYF	TGCGCCAGCAGTGAGTCGAGAAAGTCGGTCGAGCAGTACTTC	NA	NA	TRBV10-1	TRBJ2-7
CASSLVDRHYEQYF	TGTGCCAGCAGCTTGGTCGACAGGCACTACGAGCAGTACTTC	few	NA	TRBV5-6	TRBJ2-7
CASRGTGREKLFF	TGTGCCAGCAGAGGGACAGGGCGGGAAAAACTGTTTTTT	NA	TRBD1	TRBV6-5	TRBJ1-4
CASSYRGLNTEAFF	TGCGCCAGCAGCTACAGGGGCTTGAACACTGAAGCTTTCTTT	NA	TRBD1	TRBV5-1	TRBJ1-1
CASRGGYGELFF	TGTGCCAGCAGGGGGGGTTACGGGGAGCTGTTTTTT	few	NA	TRBV27	TRBJ2-2
CASSTGVGQPQHF	TGTGCCAGCAGCACAGGGGTTGGTCAGCCCCAGCATTTT	NA	TRBD1	TRBV2	TRBJ1-5
CASSLGGRGRTEAFF	TGCGCCAGCAGCTTGGGAGGTAGGGGGCGCACTGAAGCTTTCTTT	NA	TRBD1	TRBV5-1	TRBJ1-1
CASSPVGGTGVSPLHF	TGTGCCAGCAGCCCCGTGGGTGGGACAGGGGTCTCACCCCTCCACTTT	NA	TRBD1	TRBV2	TRBJ1-6
CASTRDREIPDTQYF	TGTGCCAGCACCCGGGACAGGGAAATCCCCGATACGCAGTATTTT	NA	TRBD1	TRBV11-2	TRBJ2-3
CASSRTGSGANVLTF	TGTGCCAGCAGTCGTACAGGGTCTGGGGCCAACGTCCTGACTTTC	NA	NA	TRBV28	TRBJ2-6
CASSFSVANYYNEQFF	TGTGCCAGCAGCTTTTCCGTGGCCAATTACTACAATGAGCAGTTCTTC	NA	NA	TRBV11-3	TRBJ2-1
CASSDEASGDQIYEQYF	TGTGCCAGCAGTGATGAGGCTAGCGGGGACCAAATTTACGAGCAGTACTTC	NA	TRBD2	TRBV25-1	TRBJ2-7
CAWRGLTNSPLHF	TGTGCCTGGCGGGGACTGACTAATTCACCCCTCCACTTT	NA	NA	TRBV30	TRBJ1-6
CASSVMETQYF	TGTGCCAGCAGCGTAATGGAGACCCAGTACTTC	once	NA	TRBV5-6	TRBJ2-5
CASSAGTGVYEQYF	TGTGCCAGCAGCGCCGGGACAGGGGTGTACGAGCAGTACTTC	NA	TRBD1	TRBV7-9	TRBJ2-7
CASSLDVGGETQYF	TGTGCCAGCAGCTTAGATGTGGGGGGAGAGACCCAGTACTTC	NA	NA	TRBV13	TRBJ2-5
CASRVNRAGANVLTF	TGTGCCAGCAGAGTGAACAGGGCTGGGGCCAACGTCCTGACTTTC	NA	NA	TRBV2	TRBJ2-6
CASRAGTSNSPLHF	TGTGCCAGTAGGGCCGGGACAAGTAATTCACCCCTCCACTTT	NA	NA	TRBV19	TRBJ1-6
CAWSVLAGKNTEAFF	TGTGCCTGGAGTGTACTAGCAGGAAAGAACACTGAAGCTTTCTTT	few	NA	TRBV30	TRBJ1-1
CATLQAEHSISPLHF	TGTGCCACTCTCCAGGCAGAACATTCGATTTCACCCCTCCACTTT	NA	NA	TRBV28	TRBJ1-6
CASSYSGSGQGGGYTF	TGTGCCAGCAGTTACTCGGGCTCGGGCCAGGGAGGAGGCTACACCTTC	few	NA	TRBV6-2/TRBV6-3	TRBJ1-2
CASSKDLTQPSGNTIYF	TGTGCCAGCAGCAAAGATCTAACACAGCCCTCTGGAAACACCATATATTTT	NA	NA	TRBV21-1	TRBJ1-3
CASSQRELEKLFF	TGTGCCAGCAGCCAGCGGGAATTGGAAAAACTGTTTTTT	NA	NA	TRBV3-1/TRBV3-2	TRBJ1-4
CASSLVAGLAGRDTQYF	TGCGCCAGCAGCTTGGTCGCGGGACTAGCGGGGAGAGATACGCAGTATTTT	NA	TRBD2	TRBV5-1	TRBJ2-3
CASSQDIANEQFF	TGCGCCAGCAGCCAAGATATAGCCAATGAGCAGTTCTTC	NA	NA	TRBV4-1	TRBJ2-1
CASRLAGGSYEQYF	TGTGCCAGCAGATTAGCGGGAGGATCCTACGAGCAGTACTTC	NA	TRBD2	TRBV25-1	TRBJ2-7
CASHRDRDSPLHF	TGTGCCTCCCACAGGGATAGGGATTCACCCCTCCACTTT	NA	NA	TRBV6-5	TRBJ1-6
CASNWRGAETQYF	TGTGCCAGTAATTGGCGGGGAGCAGAGACCCAGTACTTC	NA	NA	TRBV19	TRBJ2-5
CASSLATGGLTFTGELFF	TGTGCCAGCAGTCTCGCCACAGGGGGCCTAACGTTTACCGGGGAGCTGTTTTTT	NA	TRBD1	TRBV6-6	TRBJ2-2
CASGGGTNTGELFF	TGTGCCAGCGGCGGGGGGACCAACACCGGGGAGCTGTTTTTT	NA	TRBD2	TRBV27	TRBJ2-2
CASSLLRDRGRANTEAFF	TGTGCCAGTAGTCTCCTCCGGGACAGGGGGAGGGCGAACACTGAAGCTTTCTTT	few	TRBD1	TRBV19	TRBJ1-1
CASSVGQGADEQFF	TGCGCCAGCAGTGTTGGGCAGGGGGCTGATGAGCAGTTCTTC	few	TRBD1	TRBV10-1	TRBJ2-1
CASSAHRAGDTIYF	TGTGCCAGCAGCGCCCACAGGGCGGGGGACACCATATATTTT	once	NA	TRBV5-5	TRBJ1-3
CASSPVNTGELFF	TGTGCCAGCAGTCCAGTGAACACCGGGGAGCTGTTTTTT	NA	NA	TRBV12-3/TRBV12-4	TRBJ2-2
CASSLRGGFQPQHF	TGTGCCAGCAGCTTAAGGGGGGGCTTTCAGCCCCAGCATTTT	NA	NA	TRBV7-2	TRBJ1-5
CASSLFAVLSNYGYTF	TGTGCCAGCAGCTTATTTGCGGTTTTGAGCAACTATGGCTACACCTTC	NA	NA	TRBV7-9	TRBJ1-2
CASRRGTSGSGSSYEQYF	TGCGCCAGCAGGAGGGGGACTAGCGGGAGCGGAAGCTCCTACGAGCAGTACTTC	NA	TRBD2	TRBV4-1	TRBJ2-7
CASSDSRRQGIDGYTF	TGTGCCAGCAGTGACTCGAGGCGACAGGGGATCGATGGCTACACCTTC	NA	TRBD1	TRBV6-4	TRBJ1-2
CASTSTQGMNTEAFF	TGTGCCAGCACCTCCACCCAGGGGATGAACACTGAAGCTTTCTTT	once	NA	TRBV9	TRBJ1-1
CASSQALGGTYEQYF	TGTGCCAGCAGCCAAGCCTTAGGGGGAACCTACGAGCAGTACTTC	NA	NA	TRBV4-2	TRBJ2-7
CASSISDLPGANVLTF	TGTGCCAGTAGTATCAGTGATTTGCCTGGGGCCAACGTCCTGACTTTC	NA	NA	TRBV19	TRBJ2-6
CASSSGLAVDTDTQYF	TGTGCCAGCAGCTCCGGCCTAGCCGTCGACACAGATACGCAGTATTTT	NA	NA	TRBV9	TRBJ2-3
CASSSRGTSGNTIYF	TGTGCCAGCAGTTCCAGGGGTACCTCTGGAAACACCATATATTTT	NA	NA	TRBV6-5	TRBJ1-3
CATGGPGGSSYNEQFF	TGTGCCACCGGGGGGCCGGGCGGGAGCTCCTACAATGAGCAGTTCTTC	once	NA	TRBV24-1	TRBJ2-1
CASSLALTGKEPQHF	TGTGCCAGCAGCTTGGCCCTGACAGGGAAGGAGCCCCAGCATTTT	NA	TRBD1	TRBV5-6	TRBJ1-5
CASNPGGPNSPLHF	TGTGCCAGCAACCCGGGAGGGCCGAATTCACCCCTCCACTTT	NA	NA	TRBV27	TRBJ1-6
CASSAMTGRYSNQPQHF	TGTGCCAGCAGTGCCATGACAGGGCGTTATAGCAATCAGCCCCAGCATTTT	few	TRBD1	TRBV2	TRBJ1-5
CASSERTGNTEAFF	TGTGCCAGCAGTGAACGGACGGGAAACACTGAAGCTTTCTTT	NA	NA	TRBV2	TRBJ1-1
CASGLVRGGDVGF	TGTGCTAGTGGTTTGGTACGAGGGGGGGACGTCGGCTTT	NA	NA	TRBV12-5	TRBJ2-2
CASSDRQPHYGYTF	TGTGCCAGCAGCGATAGACAGCCCCACTATGGCTACACCTTC	NA	NA	TRBV11-3	TRBJ1-2
CASSRRGRPTNYGYTF	TGTGCCAGCAGCCGGAGGGGGCGCCCTACTAACTATGGCTACACCTTC	NA	TRBD1	TRBV3-1/TRBV3-2	TRBJ1-2
CASGSTGELFF	TGTGCTAGTGGTTCGACCGGGGAGCTGTTTTTT	few	NA	TRBV12-5	TRBJ2-2
CASSLSMVPYEQYF	TGTGCCAGCAGCTTATCTATGGTCCCCTACGAGCAGTACTTC	NA	NA	TRBV9	TRBJ2-7